This paragraph reports one T cell receptor beta chain. Its matching antigen is unknown. This CDR3 spans 13 amino acids. Trimming pared 5 bases from V and 7 bases from J, leaving 17 bases between. Per germline, CDR1 SQVTM and CDR2 ANQGSEA. These data belong to a study of a mutant IDH1 vaccine in newly diagnosed glioma. Study-wide background: Previous treatment comprised radiotherapy, temozolomide, or both, mostly both.

The repertoire was sequenced with immunoSEQ multiplex PCR; TCRdb's copy has only in-frame clones and lacks some. The profile covers tens of thousands of clones, with about 90% appearing a single time and 1.3% to 1.5% taken by the ten largest. Broader study findings: Vaccination elicited immune responses in 90% to 95% of patients.

Time point given: week 23, last vaccination. Each vaccine dose was 300 ug of mutant IDH1 20-mer peptide, with topical imiquimod. New WHO grade 3 or 4 IDH1-mutant, ATRX-lost astrocytomas were present in all donors. This TCR derives from a man between 40 and 49 years old with glioma. Sequenced here: PBMCs, sampled from a glioma patient whose treatment included an IDH1 peptide vaccine. V and J are TRBV29-1 and TRBJ1-2, with D tentatively TRBD1 (6 bases). The CDR3 protein is CSVRDNRQGGYTF. In DNA form, the CDR3 reads TGCAGCGTTCGGGACAATCGGCAGGGTGGCTACACCTTC. Full variable domain (remainder filled in from reference TRBV29-1 and TRBJ1-2): SAVISQKPSRDICQRGTSLTIQCQVDSQVTMMFWYRQQPGQSLTLIATANQGSEATYESGFVIDKFPISRPNLTFSTLTVSNMSPEDSSIYLCSVRDNRQGGYTFGSGTRLTVV.